This T cell receptor (beta chain) was recorded in a study of monozygotic twins with inflammatory bowel disease (dated by TCRdb to between 2018 and 2021). Context from the whole study: The full study comprised around 28 monozygotic twin pairs: nine German pairs (four IBD-concordant, five IBD-discordant) and 19 IBD-discordant Danish pairs. Disease-associated traits were sought mainly through comparisons between IBD patients and their genetically identical healthy co-twins within discordant pairs. Each individual had, on average, about 151 000 unique TCRalpha sequences and 181 000 unique TCRbeta sequences available for analysis.

To prepare the library, 5' RACE was applied. Preparation of each TCR library used approximately 3.5 ug of total RNA. For each sample, cDNA synthesis with SMARTScribe reverse transcriptase was split into eight separate reactions. During cDNA synthesis, template switching introduced unique molecular identifiers that contained a 6-nucleotide sample barcode. Amplification of TCRalpha and TCRbeta cDNA involved two nested PCRs of approximately 16 and 10 cycles, and each PCR was followed by bead purification. Before amplification, cDNA was treated with uracil DNA-glycosylase and purified using the QIAquick PCR purification kit. In the second PCR, Illumina TruSeq-compatible adapters and sample-specific barcodes were added. TapeStation and Qubit were used to check library quality and concentration, and 4.5 to 6 ng of each library was pooled. Sequencing of pooled libraries was carried out on an Illumina HiSeq2500 single-index Rapid Run using 2 x 100 bp reads and custom sequencing primers. For the original study's pipeline: MiGEC version 1.2.6 was used for UMI-based consensus assembly to correct PCR and sequencing errors. V(D)J alignment, clonotype assembly and CDR3 extraction were performed with MiXCR version 2.1.1. Normalisation of gene usage, clonotype sharing and MAIT/NKT TCR abundance was achieved by analysing the top 1000, 10 000 and 20 000 clonotypes per sample. After downsampling to 27 000 UMIs, diversity was calculated as the inverse Simpson index using the vegan R package. Statistical testing used paired Mann-Whitney U tests on the discordant twin pairs and applied Benjamini-Hochberg correction for multiple testing. TCRdb reprocessed the reads; each CDR3 protein sequence makes one entry, and DNA is unavailable. For this entry, the V and J calls and clone size follow TCRdb and not the study's own pipeline. The table for this sample records 310,000 or so distinct CDR3 sequences. The ten largest clones add up to 2% to 2.5% of the sample.

General study outcomes and caveats: Different T cell subtypes could not be distinguished in the analysis. Because patients received different immunosuppressive treatments, the repertoires may have picked up extra background noise and variability between individuals. Repertoire similarity did not differ between concordant and discordant twins, possibly due to limited statistical power. The results gave no support for a single strong signal or clonotype linked to IBD. IBD patients shared fewer clonotypes with other individuals than healthy twins did, most markedly in patients showing signs of disease activity. TCRbeta repertoire diversity, by inverse Simpson index, was decreased in IBD patients compared with their healthy co-twins.

From each donor, a roughly 2.5 ml peripheral blood sample was collected into PAXgene tubes and stored at -80 degrees C. Total RNA was isolated from whole blood with the PAXgene blood miRNA kit on an automated QIAcube, without T cell sorting. Deep TCRalpha and TCRbeta repertoire profiling with unique molecular barcoding was performed on peripheral blood of monozygotic twin pairs concordant or discordant for inflammatory bowel disease. For every twin pair, smoking habits were documented, and each individual was categorised as a current, former or never smoker. Notes on this clonotype: The antigen it recognizes is unknown.

The germline V gene sets CDR1 to SGHRS and CDR2 to YFSETQ. The CDR3 measures 13 amino acids from cysteine to phenylalanine. DNA for this receptor is not on file. The rearrangement joined TRBV5-1 to TRBJ2-1; the D call from TCRdb, TRBD2, cannot be confirmed without DNA. The receptor comes from a human donor with ulcerative colitis or Crohn's disease, or a healthy co-twin of an affected twin (not recorded which). The material sequenced was blood. The CDR3 protein: CASSFTSDNEQFF.